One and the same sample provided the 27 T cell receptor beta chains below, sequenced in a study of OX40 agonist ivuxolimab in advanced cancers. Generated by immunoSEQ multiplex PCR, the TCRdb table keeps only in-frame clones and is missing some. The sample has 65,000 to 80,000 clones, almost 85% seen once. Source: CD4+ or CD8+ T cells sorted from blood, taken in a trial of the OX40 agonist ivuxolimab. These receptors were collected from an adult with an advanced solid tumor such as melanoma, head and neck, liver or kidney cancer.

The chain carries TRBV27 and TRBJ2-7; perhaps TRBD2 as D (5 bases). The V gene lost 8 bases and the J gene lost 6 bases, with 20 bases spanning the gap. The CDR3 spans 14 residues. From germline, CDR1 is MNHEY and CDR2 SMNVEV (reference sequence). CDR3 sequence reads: CASHPNGMSSEQYF. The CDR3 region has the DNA TGTGCCAGCCACCCGAACGGGATGAGTAGCGAGCAGTACTTC.

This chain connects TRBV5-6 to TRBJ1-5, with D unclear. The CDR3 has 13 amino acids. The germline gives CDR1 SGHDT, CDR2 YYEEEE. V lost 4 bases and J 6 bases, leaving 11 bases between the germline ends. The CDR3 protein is CASSRGPIQPQHF. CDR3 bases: TGTGCCAGCAGCCGTGGACCAATTCAGCCCCAGCATTTT. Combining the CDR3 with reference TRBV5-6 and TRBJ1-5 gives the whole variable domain DAGVTQSPTHLIKTRGQQVTLRCSPKSGHDTVSWYQQALGQGPQFIFQYYEEEERQRGNFPDRFSGHQFPNYSSELNVNALLLGDSALYLCASSRGPIQPQHFGDGTRLSIL.

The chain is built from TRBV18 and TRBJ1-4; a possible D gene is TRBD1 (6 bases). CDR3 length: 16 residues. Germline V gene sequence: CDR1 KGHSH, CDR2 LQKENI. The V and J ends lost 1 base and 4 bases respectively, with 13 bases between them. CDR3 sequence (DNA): TGTGCCAGCTCACCACAAACAGGGCGACTTAATGAAAAACTGTTTTTT. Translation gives CASSPQTGRLNEKLFF.

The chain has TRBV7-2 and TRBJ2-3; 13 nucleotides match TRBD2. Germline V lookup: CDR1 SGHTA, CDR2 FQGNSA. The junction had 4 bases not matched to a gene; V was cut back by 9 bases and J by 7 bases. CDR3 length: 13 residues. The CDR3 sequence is CASGLAGVYTQYF. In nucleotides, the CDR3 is TGTGCCAGTGGACTAGCGGGAGTTTATACGCAGTATTTT.

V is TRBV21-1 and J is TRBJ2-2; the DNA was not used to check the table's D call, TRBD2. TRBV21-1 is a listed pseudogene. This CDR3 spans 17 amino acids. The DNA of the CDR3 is TGTGCCAGCAGCAAGCCGGCCCCTAGCGGACACACCGGGGAGCTGTTTTTT. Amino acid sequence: CASSKPAPSGHTGELFF.

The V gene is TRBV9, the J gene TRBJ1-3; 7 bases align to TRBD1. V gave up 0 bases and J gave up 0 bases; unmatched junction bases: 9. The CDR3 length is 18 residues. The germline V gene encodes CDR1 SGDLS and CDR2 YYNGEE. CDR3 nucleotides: TGTGCCAGCAGCGTAGCTGGGACAGCAAGGCCCTCTGGAAACACCATATATTTT. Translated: CASSVAGTARPSGNTIYF.

The CDR3 DNA reads TGTGCCAGCAGTCAGAAAAAGGGGGGACTTCGCACAGATACGCAGTATTTT. Translated: CASSQKKGGLRTDTQYF. The chain is built from TRBV27 and TRBJ2-3, with D perhaps TRBD1 or TRBD2 (6 bases each). CDR3 length: 17 residues. Trimming took 5 bases from V and 1 from J, leaving 19 bases between them. Germline V gives CDR1 MNHEY, CDR2 SMNVEV (reference sequence).

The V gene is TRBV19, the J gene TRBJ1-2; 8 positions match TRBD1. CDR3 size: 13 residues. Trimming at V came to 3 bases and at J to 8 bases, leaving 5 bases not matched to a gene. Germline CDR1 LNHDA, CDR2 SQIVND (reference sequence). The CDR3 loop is CASSIVRGRGYTF. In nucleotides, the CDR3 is TGTGCCAGTAGTATCGTCAGGGGGCGAGGCTACACCTTC. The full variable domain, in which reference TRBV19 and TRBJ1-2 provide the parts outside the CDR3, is DGGITQSPKYLFRKEGQNVTLSCEQNLNHDAMYWYRQDPGQGLRLIYYSQIVNDFQKGDIAEGYSVSREKKESFPLTVTSAQKNPTAFYLCASSIVRGRGYTFGSGTRLTVV.

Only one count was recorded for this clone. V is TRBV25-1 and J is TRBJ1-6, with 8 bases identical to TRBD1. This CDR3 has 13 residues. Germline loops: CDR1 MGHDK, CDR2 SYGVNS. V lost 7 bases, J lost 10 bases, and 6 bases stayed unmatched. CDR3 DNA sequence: TGTGCCAGCAAAGGGACAGGAAGATCACCCCTCCACTTT. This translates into CASKGTGRSPLHF.

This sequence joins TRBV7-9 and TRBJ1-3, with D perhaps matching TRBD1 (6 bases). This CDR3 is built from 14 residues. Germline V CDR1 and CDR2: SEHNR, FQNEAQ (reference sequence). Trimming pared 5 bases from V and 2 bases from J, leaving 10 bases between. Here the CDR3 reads CASSRKGAGNTIYF. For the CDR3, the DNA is TGTGCCAGCAGCCGTAAGGGGGCTGGAAACACCATATATTTT.

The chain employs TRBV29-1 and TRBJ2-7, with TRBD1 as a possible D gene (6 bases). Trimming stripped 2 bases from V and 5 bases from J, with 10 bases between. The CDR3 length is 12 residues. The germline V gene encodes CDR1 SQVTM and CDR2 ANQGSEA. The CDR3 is CSVERGTNEQYF. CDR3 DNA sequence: TGCAGCGTTGAAAGGGGGACAAACGAGCAGTACTTC.

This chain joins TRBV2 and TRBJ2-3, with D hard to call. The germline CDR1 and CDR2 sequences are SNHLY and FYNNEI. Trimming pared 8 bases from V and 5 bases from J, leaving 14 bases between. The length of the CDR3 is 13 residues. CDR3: CASSVDLEDTQYF. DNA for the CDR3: TGTGCCAGCTCCGTAGACCTGGAAGATACGCAGTATTTT.

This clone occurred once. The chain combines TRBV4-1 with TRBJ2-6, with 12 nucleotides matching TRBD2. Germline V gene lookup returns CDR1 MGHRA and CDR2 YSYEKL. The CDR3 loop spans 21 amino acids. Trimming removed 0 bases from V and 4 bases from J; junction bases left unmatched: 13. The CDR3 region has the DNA TGCGCCAGCAGCCAAGATCCTCACAGACTAGCGGGGGTGTCAGGGGCCAACGTCCTGACTTTC. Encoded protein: CASSQDPHRLAGVSGANVLTF.

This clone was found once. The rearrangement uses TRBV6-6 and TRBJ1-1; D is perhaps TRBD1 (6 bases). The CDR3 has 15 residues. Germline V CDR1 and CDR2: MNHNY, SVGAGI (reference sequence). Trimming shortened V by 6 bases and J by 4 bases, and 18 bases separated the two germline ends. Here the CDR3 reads CASSQRGAGGTEAFF. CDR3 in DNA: TGTGCCAGCAGCCAGAGGGGGGCTGGGGGCACTGAAGCTTTCTTT.

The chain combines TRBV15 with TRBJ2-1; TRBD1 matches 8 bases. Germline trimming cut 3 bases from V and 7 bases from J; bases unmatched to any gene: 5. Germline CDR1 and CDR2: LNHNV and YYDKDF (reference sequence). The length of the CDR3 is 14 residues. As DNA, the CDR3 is TGTGCCACCAGCAGTACCACAGGGGGAAATGAGCAGTTCTTC. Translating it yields CATSSTTGGNEQFF.

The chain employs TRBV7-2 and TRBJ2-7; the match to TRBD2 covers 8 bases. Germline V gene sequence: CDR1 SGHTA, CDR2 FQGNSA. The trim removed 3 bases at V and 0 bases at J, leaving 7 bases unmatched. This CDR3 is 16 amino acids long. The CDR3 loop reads CASSFVGGESSYEQYF. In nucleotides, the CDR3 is TGTGCCAGCAGCTTTGTCGGGGGGGAGAGCTCCTACGAGCAGTACTTC.

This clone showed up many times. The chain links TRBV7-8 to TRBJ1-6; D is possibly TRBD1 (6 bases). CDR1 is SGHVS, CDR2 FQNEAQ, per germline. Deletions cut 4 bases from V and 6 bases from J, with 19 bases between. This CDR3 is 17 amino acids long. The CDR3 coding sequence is TGTGCCAGCAGCTCACAGAAAGAGACAGGACGTAATTCACCCCTCCACTTT. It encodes CASSSQKETGRNSPLHF.

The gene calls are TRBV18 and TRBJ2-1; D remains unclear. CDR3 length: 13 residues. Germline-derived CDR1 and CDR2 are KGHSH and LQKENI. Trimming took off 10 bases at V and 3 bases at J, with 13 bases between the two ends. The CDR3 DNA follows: TGTGCCACGTTAGGGTCCTACTACAATGAGCAGTTCTTC. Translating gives CATLGSYYNEQFF.

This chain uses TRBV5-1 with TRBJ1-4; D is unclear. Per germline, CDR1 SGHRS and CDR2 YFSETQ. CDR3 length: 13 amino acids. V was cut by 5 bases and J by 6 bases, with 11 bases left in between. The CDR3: CASSWGSDEKLFF. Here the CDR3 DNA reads TGCGCCAGCAGTTGGGGTTCGGATGAAAAACTGTTTTTT.

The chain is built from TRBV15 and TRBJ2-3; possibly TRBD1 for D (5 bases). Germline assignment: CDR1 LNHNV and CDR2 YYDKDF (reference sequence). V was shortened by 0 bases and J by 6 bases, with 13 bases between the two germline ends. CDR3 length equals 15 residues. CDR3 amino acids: CATSREGTGGDTQYF. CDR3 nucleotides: TGTGCCACCAGCAGAGAGGGTACAGGTGGCGATACGCAGTATTTT.

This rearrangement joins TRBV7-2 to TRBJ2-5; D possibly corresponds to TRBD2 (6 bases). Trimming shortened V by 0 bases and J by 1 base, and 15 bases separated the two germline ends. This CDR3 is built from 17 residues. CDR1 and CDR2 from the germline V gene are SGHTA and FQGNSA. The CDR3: CASSLARGIGGQETQYF. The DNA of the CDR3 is TGTGCCAGCAGCTTAGCGCGGGGTATAGGCGGCCAAGAGACCCAGTACTTC.

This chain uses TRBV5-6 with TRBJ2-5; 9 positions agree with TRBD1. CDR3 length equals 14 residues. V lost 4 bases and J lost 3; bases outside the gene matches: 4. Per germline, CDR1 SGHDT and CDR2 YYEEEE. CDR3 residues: CASSRTGVKETQYF. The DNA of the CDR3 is TGTGCCAGCAGCCGGACAGGGGTAAAAGAGACCCAGTACTTC.

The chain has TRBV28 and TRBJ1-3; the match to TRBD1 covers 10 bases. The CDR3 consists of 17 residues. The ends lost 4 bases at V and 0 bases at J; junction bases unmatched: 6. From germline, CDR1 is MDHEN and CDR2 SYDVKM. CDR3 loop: CASSSRQGALSGNTIYF. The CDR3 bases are TGTGCCAGCAGTTCACGACAGGGGGCCCTCTCTGGAAACACCATATATTTT.

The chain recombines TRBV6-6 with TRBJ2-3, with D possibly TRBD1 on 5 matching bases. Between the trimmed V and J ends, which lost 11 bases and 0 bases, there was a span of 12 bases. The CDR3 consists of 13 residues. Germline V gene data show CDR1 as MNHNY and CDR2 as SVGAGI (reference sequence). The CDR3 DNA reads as TGTGCCGGCGGACAAGCTAGCACAGATACGCAGTATTTT. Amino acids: CAGGQASTDTQYF.

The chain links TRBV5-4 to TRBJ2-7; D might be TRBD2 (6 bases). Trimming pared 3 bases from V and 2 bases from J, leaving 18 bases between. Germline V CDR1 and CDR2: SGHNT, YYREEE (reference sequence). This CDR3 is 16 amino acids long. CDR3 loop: CASSWGGRLGAYEQYF. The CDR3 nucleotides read TGTGCCAGCAGCTGGGGTGGGAGGCTAGGAGCCTACGAGCAGTACTTC.

This CDR3 is CASSIQGVTEAFF. The DNA for the CDR3 is TGTGCCAGTAGTATACAGGGCGTCACTGAAGCTTTCTTT. This sequence joins TRBV19 and TRBJ1-1, with D possibly matching TRBD1 (5 bases). V was trimmed by 2 bases and J by 4 bases, leaving 8 bases between them. CDR1 is LNHDA and CDR2 is SQIVND in the germline V gene (reference sequence). The CDR3 contains 13 residues. The full variable domain, in which reference TRBV19 and TRBJ1-1 provide the parts outside the CDR3, is DGGITQSPKYLFRKEGQNVTLSCEQNLNHDAMYWYRQDPGQGLRLIYYSQIVNDFQKGDIAEGYSVSREKKESFPLTVTSAQKNPTAFYLCASSIQGVTEAFFGQGTRLTVV.

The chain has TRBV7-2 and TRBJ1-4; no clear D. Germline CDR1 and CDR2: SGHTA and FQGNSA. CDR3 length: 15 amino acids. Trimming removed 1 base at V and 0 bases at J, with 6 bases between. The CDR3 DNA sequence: TGTGCCAGCAGCTTAGACGGGACAACTAATGAAAAACTGTTTTTT. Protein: CASSLDGTTNEKLFF.